These T cell receptor beta chains were read from a single sample in a study of blood T cell repertoires in COVID-19. The repertoire was sequenced with immunoSEQ multiplex PCR; TCRdb's copy has only in-frame clones and lacks some. The data hold 65,000 to 85,000 clones, with 75% to 90% observed a single time. Sequenced: peripheral blood. The receptor source for this set is a man aged 45-60 years with acute or convalescent COVID-19. Both conserved end residues are trimmed from each CDR3. The order of the fields is V gene, J gene, D gene, CDR3 protein. A D gene is named only where the DNA matches it firmly.

v_gene: TRBV14; j_gene: TRBJ2-3; d_gene: TRBD2; CDR3aa: ASSPGLAGDWGDTQY
v_gene: TRBV5-4; j_gene: TRBJ2-1; d_gene: TRBD1; CDR3aa: ASSLRQGNYNEQF
v_gene: TRBV9; j_gene: TRBJ2-2; d_gene: TRBD2; CDR3aa: ASSEELAGGNTGELF
v_gene: TRBV24-1; j_gene: TRBJ2-1; d_gene: .; CDR3aa: ATSDFPPHEQF
v_gene: TRBV7-2; j_gene: TRBJ2-3; d_gene: TRBD2; CDR3aa: ASSLRNPGGFADTQY
v_gene: TRBV7-9; j_gene: TRBJ2-1; d_gene: TRBD2; CDR3aa: ASSLGSSGSRNEQF
v_gene: TRBV7-6; j_gene: TRBJ2-2; d_gene: TRBD2; CDR3aa: ASSWSGSKNTGELF
v_gene: TRBV19; j_gene: TRBJ1-2; d_gene: .; CDR3aa: ASRGLQHSSNYGYT
v_gene: TRBV11-2; j_gene: TRBJ1-1; d_gene: .; CDR3aa: ASSLTASPEAF
v_gene: TRBV7-6; j_gene: TRBJ1-2; d_gene: .; CDR3aa: ASSPGGRDYGYT
v_gene: TRBV7-9; j_gene: TRBJ2-7; d_gene: TRBD1; CDR3aa: ASSPPTVRTGGYEQY
v_gene: TRBV30; j_gene: TRBJ1-5; d_gene: .; CDR3aa: AWSRGTGNQPQH
v_gene: TRBV19; j_gene: TRBJ1-1; d_gene: TRBD1; CDR3aa: ATNDRGGLNTEAF
v_gene: TRBV6-2/TRBV6-3; j_gene: TRBJ2-3; d_gene: .; CDR3aa: ASSPGQPTDTQY
v_gene: TRBV6-2/TRBV6-3; j_gene: TRBJ1-4; d_gene: .; CDR3aa: ASSPGGQANEKLF
v_gene: TRBV11-2; j_gene: TRBJ2-3; d_gene: .; CDR3aa: ASSLGPGADTQY
v_gene: TRBV6-5; j_gene: TRBJ2-1; d_gene: TRBD2; CDR3aa: ASSSGSASGFNEQF
v_gene: TRBV9; j_gene: TRBJ2-2; d_gene: .; CDR3aa: ASSLQGQDTGELF
v_gene: TRBV7-9; j_gene: TRBJ2-1; d_gene: .; CDR3aa: ASSERASSYNEQF
v_gene: TRBV24-1; j_gene: TRBJ2-5; d_gene: TRBD1; CDR3aa: ATQDRVLGETQY
v_gene: TRBV6-1; j_gene: TRBJ1-1; d_gene: .; CDR3aa: ASSEGQENTEAF
v_gene: TRBV9; j_gene: TRBJ1-1; d_gene: TRBD1; CDR3aa: ASSGDREFIGHSEAF
v_gene: TRBV6-4; j_gene: TRBJ2-3; d_gene: .; CDR3aa: ASSVSTSTDTQY
v_gene: TRBV15; j_gene: TRBJ1-2; d_gene: .; CDR3aa: ATSRVTGANYGYT
v_gene: TRBV11-2; j_gene: TRBJ1-1; d_gene: TRBD1; CDR3aa: ASSVRGTAMNTEAF
v_gene: TRBV11-1; j_gene: TRBJ1-1; d_gene: .; CDR3aa: ASSSRVETEAF
v_gene: TRBV5-6; j_gene: TRBJ2-1; d_gene: .; CDR3aa: ASSLYSNEQF
v_gene: TRBV18; j_gene: TRBJ2-3; d_gene: .; CDR3aa: ASSPPGHSAGDTQY
v_gene: TRBV5-4; j_gene: TRBJ1-1; d_gene: .; CDR3aa: ASSLAGIRNTEAF
v_gene: TRBV21-1; j_gene: TRBJ2-5; d_gene: .; CDR3aa: ASRTWQDQETQY
v_gene: TRBV6-2/TRBV6-3; j_gene: TRBJ2-4; d_gene: TRBD2; CDR3aa: ASSDPHSSGVAKNIQY
v_gene: TRBV28; j_gene: TRBJ1-5; d_gene: .; CDR3aa: ASRGASNQPQH
v_gene: TRBV19; j_gene: TRBJ1-5; d_gene: .; CDR3aa: ASGRVGRNQPQH
v_gene: TRBV4-3; j_gene: TRBJ1-4; d_gene: TRBD1; CDR3aa: ASSQDGGRRQGSEKLF
v_gene: TRBV10-3; j_gene: TRBJ2-3; d_gene: .; CDR3aa: AISELGSDTQY
v_gene: TRBV5-1; j_gene: TRBJ2-2; d_gene: .; CDR3aa: ASKVDGPGDGELF
v_gene: TRBV7-9; j_gene: TRBJ1-6; d_gene: TRBD1; CDR3aa: ASSLGDRDNSPLH
v_gene: TRBV24-1; j_gene: TRBJ2-7; d_gene: .; CDR3aa: ATSDGGASGMGYEQY
v_gene: TRBV6-2/TRBV6-3; j_gene: TRBJ2-2; d_gene: TRBD2; CDR3aa: ASSHPPGGAKTGELF
v_gene: TRBV5-1; j_gene: TRBJ2-1; d_gene: .; CDR3aa: ASRLGGSYNEQF
v_gene: TRBV27; j_gene: TRBJ2-7; d_gene: TRBD2; CDR3aa: ASSRGLAGGLSEQY
v_gene: TRBV7-3; j_gene: TRBJ2-3; d_gene: .; CDR3aa: ASSGRGSDTQY
v_gene: TRBV28; j_gene: TRBJ2-7; d_gene: .; CDR3aa: ASSLLVIYEQY
v_gene: TRBV24-1; j_gene: TRBJ2-1; d_gene: TRBD2; CDR3aa: ATSDRGVSPNEQF
v_gene: TRBV20-1; j_gene: TRBJ2-3; d_gene: .; CDR3aa: SASSTGSSTDTQY
v_gene: TRBV7-8; j_gene: TRBJ2-3; d_gene: .; CDR3aa: ASTRATTDTQY
v_gene: TRBV28; j_gene: TRBJ1-5; d_gene: TRBD1; CDR3aa: ASSSRGQGDQPQH
v_gene: TRBV6-5; j_gene: TRBJ1-1; d_gene: TRBD1; CDR3aa: ASSYSGTGSTEAF
v_gene: TRBV29-1; j_gene: TRBJ1-1; d_gene: .; CDR3aa: SVETVNTEAF